The 14 T cell receptor beta chains listed next were all sequenced from one sample in a study of blood T cell repertoires in COVID-19. Generated by immunoSEQ multiplex PCR, the TCRdb table keeps only in-frame clones and is missing some. Of roughly 330,000 clones in the sample, about 86% are singletons; the top ten hold approximately 1.1%. Material: peripheral blood. Every receptor here comes from a woman aged 50 to 65 with acute or convalescent COVID-19.

In its sample, this clone was seen once. The chain combines TRBV30 with TRBJ2-7; D unresolved. The CDR3 loop spans 11 amino acids. Germline CDR1 reads GTSNPN; CDR2 reads SVGIG (reference sequence). V was pared by 5 bases and J by 3 bases, with 8 bases between. CDR3 in DNA: TGTGCCTGGGCAATTAGCTACGAGCAGTACTTC. Amino acids: CAWAISYEQYF.

This chain links TRBV5-6 with TRBJ2-1, with 8 positions matching TRBD1. Germline values: CDR1 SGHDT, CDR2 YYEEEE. V trimming: 4 bases; J trimming: 7 bases; junction bases outside the gene matches: 1. CDR3 length equals 12 residues. The CDR3 region has the DNA TGTGCCAGCAGCGGGACAGGTAATGAGCAGTTCTTC. It encodes CASSGTGNEQFF.

The gene calls are TRBV11-2 and TRBJ1-2, with TRBD1 identical over 8 bases. The CDR3 totals 14 residues. V trimming: 3 bases; J trimming: 6 bases; junction bases outside the gene matches: 6. The germline V gene has CDR1 SGHAT and CDR2 FQNNGV. The CDR3 nucleotides read TGTGCCAGCAGCTTTGACAGGGGTGCGGATGGCTACACCTTC. Its protein product is CASSFDRGADGYTF.

V gene TRBV18 combines with J gene TRBJ2-7; perhaps TRBD2 as D (5 bases). V gave up 2 bases and J gave up 0 bases, with 8 bases separating them. The CDR3 runs 14 residues. Germline V lookup: CDR1 KGHSH, CDR2 LQKENI. The DNA for the CDR3 is TGTGCCAGCTCACCATCAGCGGACTCCTACGAGCAGTACTTC. As protein: CASSPSADSYEQYF.

The chain couples TRBV24-1 to TRBJ1-4; perhaps TRBD1 as D (6 bases). With 9 bases removed from V and 7 bases from J, the gap between germline ends came to 17 bases. The germline CDR1 and CDR2 sequences are KGHDR and SFDVKD. The CDR3 covers 14 residues. In nucleotides, the CDR3 is TGTGCCACCCCTGGGGGGGCCGATGGTGAAAAACTGTTTTTT. Protein product: CATPGGADGEKLFF.

V usage is TRBV6-4 and J usage is TRBJ1-2; 8 bases line up with TRBD1. Per the germline V gene, CDR1 is MRHNA and CDR2 is SNTAGT. V gave up 4 bases and J gave up 6 bases; unmatched junction bases: 7. CDR3 length equals 14 residues. CDR3 sequence reads: CASSGGQGGNGYTF. DNA of the CDR3: TGTGCCAGCAGTGGCGGACAGGGAGGTAATGGCTACACCTTC.

This clone was detected only once. This chain joins TRBV5-5 and TRBJ1-6, with 9 bases aligning to TRBD1. Losses at the gene ends were 3 bases for V and 9 bases for J; bases not matched to a gene: 4. The CDR3 runs 14 residues. CDR1 and CDR2 (germline): SGHKS, YYEKEE (reference sequence). For the CDR3, the DNA is TGTGCCAGCAGCTCCGGGACAGGGCGTTCACCCCTCCACTTT. This encodes CASSSGTGRSPLHF.

The chain couples TRBV28 to TRBJ1-1, with D possibly matching TRBD1 (5 bases). The germline V gene has CDR1 MDHEN and CDR2 SYDVKM. V was cut by 2 bases and J by 1 base, with 8 bases left in between. CDR3 size: 14 residues. CDR3 DNA sequence: TGTGCCAGCAGTTTAGGGGCAACGAACACTGAAGCTTTCTTT. Its protein is CASSLGATNTEAFF.

The chain links TRBV5-4 to TRBJ2-5; 7 nucleotides match TRBD2. J lost 2 bases, V lost 0 bases, and 4 bases had no gene match. This CDR3 contains 15 residues. CDR1 is SGHNT, CDR2 YYREEE, per germline (reference sequence). CDR3 amino acids: CASSLGGSVQETQYF. DNA of the CDR3: TGTGCCAGCAGCTTGGGCGGGAGTGTGCAAGAGACCCAGTACTTC.

The chain recombines TRBV7-9 with TRBJ2-2, with unresolved D. This CDR3 region has 15 residues. Germline CDR1 and CDR2: SEHNR and FQNEAQ (reference sequence). Trimming cost V 2 bases and J 2 bases, with 9 bases left between them. As DNA, the CDR3 is TGTGCCAGCAGCTTATATCAGGATAACACCGGGGAGCTGTTTTTT. It codes for CASSLYQDNTGELFF.

The chain combines TRBV30 with TRBJ1-6, with 8 bases matching TRBD1. Germline values: CDR1 GTSNPN, CDR2 SVGIG (reference sequence). This CDR3 is 13 amino acids long. The junction had 4 bases not matched to a gene; V was cut back by 3 bases and J by 9 bases. CDR3 residues: CAWRDREISPLHF. CDR3 sequence (DNA): TGTGCCTGGAGGGACAGGGAGATTTCACCCCTCCACTTT.

The chain recombines TRBV5-1 with TRBJ1-2; D is uncertain. Looked up from germline, CDR1 is SGHRS and CDR2 is YFSETQ. The CDR3 has 14 amino acids. Trimming took off 0 bases at V and 4 bases at J, with 10 bases between the two ends. The CDR3 protein is CASSLERELYGYTF. DNA for the CDR3: TGCGCCAGCAGCTTGGAGAGGGAACTCTATGGCTACACCTTC. The whole variable domain, remainder taken from reference TRBV5-1 and TRBJ1-2, is KAGVTQTPRYLIKTRGQQVTLSCSPISGHRSVSWYQQTPGQGLQFLFEYFSETQRNKGNFPGRFSGRQFSNSRSEMNVSTLELGDSALYLCASSLERELYGYTFGSGTRLTVV.

The chain joins TRBV19 to TRBJ2-2; 7 bases are shared with TRBD1. Germline lookup yields CDR1 LNHDA and CDR2 SQIVND (reference sequence). The J segment lost 4 bases and the V segment lost 7 bases, leaving 12 bases of the junction unmatched. This CDR3 region has 16 residues. CDR3 nucleotides: TGTGCCAGTAATTTGTACGGGACAGTCCTCACCGGGGAGCTGTTTTTT. It yields the protein CASNLYGTVLTGELFF.

The rearrangement uses TRBV7-3 and TRBJ2-1; a weak D match, TRBD2 (5 bases). This CDR3 region has 16 residues. V was cut by 1 base and J by 4 bases, with 14 bases left in between. The germline gives CDR1 SGHTA, CDR2 FQGTGA. In DNA, the CDR3 is TGTGCCAGCAGCTTAAACCTAGCAGAATCATACAATGAGCAGTTCTTC. It encodes CASSLNLAESYNEQFF.